These T cell receptor beta chains were read from a single sample in a study of CD8 T cells in ankylosing spondylitis. TCRdb re-called the 5' RACE reads through MiXCR, storing one row per CDR3 protein. In the table there are 300,000 to 400,000 distinct CDR3 sequences, roughly 20% of which are singletons. Sequenced material: blood, either unsorted or a sorted T cell fraction (not recorded which). Source of these receptors: a male donor with ankylosing spondylitis or in good health (not recorded which). Each CDR3 is given with its conserved first and last residue. The D gene is left open where the match is weak. Size tells how often a clone was seen (once, few, many) or the class of an expanded clone, and some rows leave it out.

TRBD2	TRBJ2-3	TRBV27	.	CASSWAGGADTQYF	TGTGCCAGCAGTTGGGCCGGGGGGGCAGATACGCAGTATTTT
.	TRBJ1-1	TRBV30	.	CAWADILNTEAFF	TGTGCCTGGGCGGACATCCTGAACACTGAAGCTTTCTTT
.	TRBJ2-7	TRBV10-1	.	CASGDGNYEQYF	TGCGCCAGCGGGGACGGGAACTACGAGCAGTACTTC
TRBD1	TRBJ2-7	TRBV28	.	CASRSQGLSSYEQYF	TGTGCCAGCAGGTCACAGGGGTTAAGCTCCTACGAGCAGTACTTC
.	TRBJ2-4	TRBV6-6	few	CASSYSWTDIQYF	TGTGCCAGCAGTTACTCGTGGACTGACATTCAGTACTTC
TRBD1	TRBJ2-7	TRBV29-1	.	CSVEDPDRGLYEQYF	TGCAGCGTTGAAGACCCGGACAGGGGGCTCTACGAGCAGTACTTC
.	TRBJ1-2	TRBV27	.	CASSYGGTEYYGYTF	TGTGCCAGCAGTTATGGGGGGACGGAGTACTATGGCTACACCTTC
.	TRBJ2-7	TRBV2	.	CASSESRVSTEQYF	TGTGCCAGCAGTGAAAGTCGGGTCAGTACCGAGCAGTACTTC
TRBD1	TRBJ2-2	TRBV6-1	few	CASSLIPEGQGASGGELFF	TGTGCCAGCAGTCTAATTCCGGAGGGACAGGGGGCGTCGGGCGGGGAGCTGTTTTTT
TRBD2	TRBJ2-3	TRBV12-3/TRBV12-4	many	CASSPWTSGGLDTQYF	TGTGCCAGCAGTCCTTGGACTAGCGGGGGGTTAGATACGCAGTATTTT
.	TRBJ2-2	TRBV6-1	.	CASSEGLVGELFF	TGTGCCAGCAGTGAAGGGTTGGTTGGGGAGCTGTTTTTT
TRBD1	TRBJ2-1	TRBV7-9	few	CASSSPGTGDNEQFF	TGTGCCAGCAGCTCACCCGGGACAGGGGACAATGAGCAGTTCTTC
.	TRBJ2-7	TRBV9	few	CASSEGTTSSYEQYF	TGTGCCAGCAGCGAGGGGACGACAAGCTCCTACGAGCAGTACTTC
.	TRBJ2-3	TRBV7-9	.	CASTADTQYF	TGTGCCAGCACAGCAGATACGCAGTATTTT
TRBD2	TRBJ2-1	TRBV7-7	.	CASSLVAGHNEQFF	TGTGCCAGCAGCTTAGTAGCGGGGCACAATGAGCAGTTCTTC
TRBD2	TRBJ2-3	TRBV27	.	CASSLASGGGRWTQYF	TGTGCCAGCAGTTTAGCTAGCGGGGGAGGTAGGTGGACGCAGTATTTT
.	TRBJ1-5	TRBV12-3/TRBV12-4	few	CASSSDGINQPQHF	TGTGCCAGCAGCTCGGACGGAATCAATCAGCCCCAGCATTTT
.	TRBJ2-1	TRBV19	.	CASKRGGTYNEQFF	TGTGCCAGTAAGAGGGGGGGGACTTACAATGAGCAGTTCTTC
.	TRBJ2-2	TRBV7-9	few	CASSLGENTGELFF	TGTGCCAGCAGCTTAGGGGAGAACACCGGGGAGCTGTTTTTT
TRBD2	TRBJ2-1	TRBV6-1	few	CASSESRGGDYNEQFF	TGTGCCAGCAGTGAAAGTCGGGGGGGAGACTACAATGAGCAGTTCTTC
.	TRBJ2-5	TRBV13	.	CASSPKGGVGETQYF	TGTGCCAGCAGCCCCAAGGGGGGAGTTGGAGAGACCCAGTACTTC
.	TRBJ1-1	TRBV7-2	few	CASSFIMESEAFF	TGTGCCAGCAGCTTTATTATGGAATCTGAAGCTTTCTTT
.	TRBJ2-2	TRBV7-2	.	CASSPVTTGELFF	TGTGCCAGCAGCCCGGTAACCACCGGGGAGCTGTTTTTT
TRBD1	TRBJ2-1	TRBV7-9	few	CASSPSGQGFNNEQFF	TGTGCCAGCAGCCCTTCCGGACAGGGGTTCAACAATGAGCAGTTCTTC
TRBD2	TRBJ2-7	TRBV20-1	few	CSAIVSAAGPYEQYF	TGCAGTGCTATTGTGAGTGCAGCGGGGCCCTACGAGCAGTACTTC
.	TRBJ1-4	TRBV28	.	CASSAHQSTLGEKLFF	TGTGCCAGCAGTGCCCACCAATCGACCCTTGGGGAAAAACTGTTTTTT
.	TRBJ2-2	TRBV2	few	CASSGMDGELFF	TGTGCCAGCAGTGGGATGGACGGGGAGCTGTTTTTT
.	TRBJ2-3	TRBV12-3/TRBV12-4	.	CASSYLATDDTQYF	TGTGCCAGCAGTTACCTAGCGACCGACGATACGCAGTATTTT
.	TRBJ2-2	TRBV6-2/TRBV6-3	few	CASTFRQGSAGNTGELFF	TGTGCCAGCACCTTCCGGCAGGGGTCAGCGGGGAACACCGGGGAGCTGTTTTTT
TRBD1	TRBJ2-7	TRBV27	.	CASSLTQGVSSYEQYF	TGTGCCAGCAGTTTAACACAGGGGGTGTCATCCTACGAGCAGTACTTC
TRBD2	TRBJ2-1	TRBV5-1	.	CASSLAGAGGYTYNEQFF	TGCGCCAGCAGCTTGGCTGGAGCGGGGGGCTACACCTACAATGAGCAGTTCTTC
.	TRBJ2-5	TRBV9	once	CASSKGGTETQYF	TGTGCCAGCAGCAAAGGAGGGACCGAGACCCAGTACTTC
.	TRBJ2-7	TRBV20-1	few	CSASSGRTKTYEQYF	TGCAGTGCTAGTTCCGGGCGGACCAAAACCTACGAGCAGTACTTC
TRBD1	TRBJ1-6	TRBV10-3	few	CAIRDRGEGDSPLHF	TGTGCCATCCGGGACAGGGGAGAGGGCGATTCACCCCTCCACTTT
.	TRBJ2-7	TRBV29-1	.	CSVDGTPGGEQYF	TGCAGCGTTGATGGTACCCCAGGTGGGGAGCAGTACTTC
.	TRBJ1-2	TRBV12-3/TRBV12-4	.	CASSPDRFYGYTF	TGTGCCAGCAGTCCAGACAGGTTCTATGGCTACACCTTC
.	TRBJ2-6	TRBV9	.	CASSVGFFSGANVLTF	TGTGCCAGCAGCGTAGGGTTTTTCTCTGGGGCCAACGTCCTGACTTTC
.	TRBJ2-7	TRBV7-6	.	CASTGQGGWQYF	TGTGCCAGCACGGGGCAGGGCGGATGGCAGTACTTC
.	TRBJ1-6	TRBV11-2	.	CASSLVRGPGGSLHF	TGTGCCAGCAGCTTGGTACGGGGGCCCGGGGGGTCCCTCCACTTT
.	TRBJ2-5	TRBV6-5	many	CASSYSEAGGDRSQYF	TGTGCCAGCAGTTACTCGGAAGCGGGCGGTGATAGGTCCCAGTACTTC
.	TRBJ2-2	TRBV12-3/TRBV12-4	.	CASSFSVGGRTGELFF	TGTGCCAGCAGTTTTTCTGTCGGGGGGCGGACCGGGGAGCTGTTTTTT
TRBD1	TRBJ2-7	TRBV12-3/TRBV12-4	few	CASSFHRGAEQYF	TGTGCCAGCAGTTTTCACAGGGGCGCCGAGCAGTACTTC
TRBD2	TRBJ2-3	TRBV12-3/TRBV12-4	.	CASSYGTSIHTQYF	TGTGCCAGCAGTTACGGGACTAGCATTCATACGCAGTATTTT
.	TRBJ2-1	TRBV12-3/TRBV12-4	few	CASSLGGGINEQFF	TGTGCCAGCAGTTTAGGGGGCGGAATAAATGAGCAGTTCTTC
TRBD1	TRBJ2-1	TRBV12-3/TRBV12-4	few	CASSNTGTVYNEQFF	TGTGCCAGCAGCAACACCGGGACAGTTTACAATGAGCAGTTCTTC
.	TRBJ1-1	TRBV29-1	few	CSVELGNTEAFF	TGCAGCGTTGAATTGGGGAACACTGAAGCTTTCTTT
.	TRBJ2-7	TRBV4-1	few	CASSQAGTPFSYEQYF	TGCGCCAGCAGCCAAGCTGGGACACCTTTCTCCTACGAGCAGTACTTC
.	TRBJ2-3	TRBV12-3/TRBV12-4	.	CASSFNLGVGTDTQYF	TGTGCCAGCAGTTTCAACTTAGGGGTTGGCACAGATACGCAGTATTTT
.	TRBJ2-2	TRBV29-1	.	CSVAALGGFTGELFF	TGCAGCGTTGCCGCGTTAGGGGGTTTCACCGGGGAGCTGTTTTTT
.	TRBJ2-2	TRBV7-9	once	CASSLVPENTGELFF	TGTGCCAGCAGCTTAGTCCCAGAAAACACCGGGGAGCTGTTTTTT
.	TRBJ1-5	TRBV15	.	CATSRDRNQPQHF	TGTGCCACCAGCAGGGATCGCAATCAGCCCCAGCATTTT
TRBD2	TRBJ2-2	TRBV11-2	.	CASSLNPSGGLTNTGELFF	TGTGCCAGCAGCTTAAACCCTAGCGGGGGGTTGACGAACACCGGGGAGCTGTTTTTT
.	TRBJ1-1	TRBV7-9	.	CASSLGAGEAFF	TGTGCCAGCAGCTTGGGTGCTGGGGAAGCTTTCTTT